Sequencing of this T cell receptor (beta chain) was carried out in a study of control samples from healthy donors and cancer patients. This CDR3 contains 13 residues. The germline CDR1 and CDR2 sequences are GTSNPN and SVGIG (reference sequence). The V end was cut by 4 bases, the J end by 3 bases, with 13 bases between. Sequencing used immunoSEQ multiplex PCR; TCRdb keeps in-frame clones, though not all of them. The sample gives some 130,000 clones, approximately 94% of which show up once; 1.5% to 2% is in the top ten. The sequencing sample was made of PBMCs. This chain links TRBV30 with TRBJ2-7; D remains unclear. This clonotype was obtained from a man aged 50 to 59 with head and neck cancer. The CDR3, as DNA: TGTGCCTGGACACGCCCGATCGGCTACGAGCAGTACTTC. The encoded protein is CAWTRPIGYEQYF.